This TCR beta chain is drawn from a study of blood T cell repertoires in COVID-19. Clones were read by immunoSEQ multiplex PCR, and TCRdb kept only the in-frame ones, dropping some. The repertoire includes 250,000 to 300,000 clones, 75% to 90% of them detected once, and 3.5% to 5.5% sits in the top ten. The CDR3 runs to 14 residues. Trimming took off 4 bases at V and 4 bases at J, with 14 bases between the two ends. The germline CDR1 and CDR2 sequences are MNHEY and SVGAGI. Sequences were obtained from peripheral blood. The V gene is TRBV6-5, the J gene TRBJ2-7, with a tentative D call TRBD1 (5 bases). This clonotype originated in a man in his fifties or sixties who had recovered from COVID-19. The CDR3 DNA reads TGTGCCAGCAGTTTCCAGGGCGATAATTACGAGCAGTACTTC. Encoded protein: CASSFQGDNYEQYF.